The next 8 T cell receptor beta chains were all read from a single sample in a study of OX40 agonist ivuxolimab in advanced cancers. Measured with immunoSEQ multiplex PCR; TCRdb has only the in-frame clones, and not every one. The repertoire includes 92,000 or so clones, 84% of them detected once, and about 6% sits in the top ten. This sample comprised CD4+ or CD8+ T cells sorted from blood, obtained in a trial of the OX40 agonist ivuxolimab. The receptors originated from an adult with an advanced solid tumor such as melanoma, head and neck, liver or kidney cancer.

This sequence joins TRBV25-1 and TRBJ2-3; TRBD2 agrees at 9 bases. Germline CDR1 reads MGHDK; CDR2 reads SYGVNS. After removal of 6 bases from V and 0 bases from J, the junction contained 4 bases not matched to a gene. The CDR3 extends over 15 amino acids. This CDR3 reads CASSRGGASTDTQYF. The CDR3 DNA is TGTGCCAGCAGCCGCGGGGGGGCTAGCACAGATACGCAGTATTTT.

The chain recombines TRBV5-1 with TRBJ2-2, with 8 bases lining up with TRBD2. The CDR3 runs to 14 residues. The J segment lost 1 base and the V segment lost 7 bases, leaving 3 bases of the junction unmatched. Germline CDR1 reads SGHRS; CDR2 reads YFSETQ. CDR3 sequence reads: CASGTSGNTGELFF. DNA for the CDR3: TGCGCCAGCGGCACTAGCGGGAACACCGGGGAGCTGTTTTTT.

The chain uses TRBV11-2 and TRBJ2-4; tentatively, D is TRBD1 (6 bases). The length of the CDR3 is 16 residues. V was trimmed by 5 bases and J by 0 bases, leaving 14 bases between them. Germline CDR1 and CDR2: SGHAT and FQNNGV. The CDR3 sequence is CASSIGTRLAKNIQYF. The CDR3 nucleotides are TGTGCCAGCAGCATAGGGACACGTCTAGCCAAAAACATTCAGTACTTC.

CDR3: CASSDGGVSQPQHF. In DNA, the CDR3 is TGTGCCAGCAGTGATGGAGGTGTCAGTCAGCCCCAGCATTTT. The V and J genes are TRBV2 and TRBJ1-5; D remains unclear. The CDR3 loop spans 14 amino acids. Germline CDR1 reads SNHLY; CDR2 reads FYNNEI. Trimming left V 3 bases short and J 6 bases short, with 12 bases between.

The chain is built from TRBV18 and TRBJ2-7; either TRBD1 or TRBD2 may fit D (5 bases each). V was trimmed by 6 bases and J by 3 bases, leaving 12 bases between them. CDR3 length: 13 amino acids. The germline CDR1 and CDR2 sequences are KGHSH and LQKENI. CDR3 loop: CASSLGPNYEQYF. DNA for the CDR3: TGTGCCAGCTCGCTGGGACCCAACTACGAGCAGTACTTC.

The chain combines TRBV5-6 with TRBJ1-5; 7 bases are shared with TRBD1. V trimming: 1 base; J trimming: 1 base; junction bases outside the gene matches: 11. The germline gives CDR1 SGHDT, CDR2 YYEEEE. The CDR3 length is 18 residues. The CDR3 here is CASSLRRQGGVSNQPQHF. CDR3 DNA: TGTGCCAGCAGCTTGAGGCGACAGGGCGGTGTAAGCAATCAGCCCCAGCATTTT.

The chain joins TRBV25-1 to TRBJ1-2, with D possibly matching TRBD1 (6 bases). CDR1 and CDR2 from the germline V gene are MGHDK and SYGVNS. V gave up 5 bases and J gave up 1 base, with 14 bases separating them. The CDR3 is 15 amino acids. For the CDR3, the DNA is TGTGCCAGCAGTTCCCAGTACAGGGTTAACTATGGCTACACCTTC. This gives the protein CASSSQYRVNYGYTF.

The chain carries TRBV6-5 and TRBJ2-7; 10 bases agree with TRBD1. Per germline, CDR1 MNHEY and CDR2 SVGAGI. With 6 bases clipped from V and 2 bases from J, the junction kept 7 bases outside the gene matches. CDR3 length: 15 amino acids. The CDR3 nucleotides read TGTGCCAGCAGCCCCGGGACAGGGGAACCCTACGAGCAGTACTTC. As protein: CASSPGTGEPYEQYF.